Given below is one T cell receptor beta chain in context. The source of the sample is a study of blood T cell repertoires in COVID-19. The table came from immunoSEQ multiplex PCR; TCRdb's copy has only in-frame clones and leaves some out. The sample has 260,000 or so clones; 85% are singletons. Everyone who took part was roughly 18 to 100 years old, and they came from about two dozen US areas. Participants' reported clinical history set cohort assignment. The CDR3 is made up of 15 amino acids. CDR1 is SGHVS and CDR2 is FNYEAQ in the germline V gene. Trimming took 5 bases from V and 8 from J; bases not matched to a gene: 6.

Sequenced input: PBMCs or T cells enriched from blood (not recorded which). The receptor was isolated from a woman between 50 and 59 years old who had recovered from COVID-19. V gene TRBV7-6 combines with J gene TRBJ2-1; 13 positions match TRBD2. The CDR3 nucleotides read TGTGCCAGCAGCGGTACTAGCGGGGGGGCCGATGAGCAGTTCTTC. It yields the protein CASSGTSGGADEQFF.